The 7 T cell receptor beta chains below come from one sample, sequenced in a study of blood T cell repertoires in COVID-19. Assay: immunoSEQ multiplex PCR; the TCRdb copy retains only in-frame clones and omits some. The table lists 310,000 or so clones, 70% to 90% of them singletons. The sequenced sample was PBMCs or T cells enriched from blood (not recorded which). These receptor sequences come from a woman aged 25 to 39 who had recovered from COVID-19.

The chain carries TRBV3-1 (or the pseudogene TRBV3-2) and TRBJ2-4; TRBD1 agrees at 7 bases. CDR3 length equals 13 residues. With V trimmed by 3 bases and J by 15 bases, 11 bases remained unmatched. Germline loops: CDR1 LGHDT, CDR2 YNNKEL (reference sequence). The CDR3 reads CASSQGTGAPAYF. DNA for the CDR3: TGTGCCAGCAGCCAGGGTACAGGGGCCCCAGCGTACTTC.

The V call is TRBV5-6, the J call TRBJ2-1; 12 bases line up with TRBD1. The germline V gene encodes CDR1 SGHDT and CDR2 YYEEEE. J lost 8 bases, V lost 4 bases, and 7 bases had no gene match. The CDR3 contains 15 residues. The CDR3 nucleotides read TGTGCCAGCAGCGCACCGGGACAGGGGGCGCATGAGCAGTTCTTC. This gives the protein CASSAPGQGAHEQFF.

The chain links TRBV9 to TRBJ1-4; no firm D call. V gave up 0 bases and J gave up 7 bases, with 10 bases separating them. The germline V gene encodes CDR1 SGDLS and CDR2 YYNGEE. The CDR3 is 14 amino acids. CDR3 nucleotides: TGTGCCAGCAGCGTAGAAGGAAGAGGTGAAAAACTGTTTTTT. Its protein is CASSVEGRGEKLFF.

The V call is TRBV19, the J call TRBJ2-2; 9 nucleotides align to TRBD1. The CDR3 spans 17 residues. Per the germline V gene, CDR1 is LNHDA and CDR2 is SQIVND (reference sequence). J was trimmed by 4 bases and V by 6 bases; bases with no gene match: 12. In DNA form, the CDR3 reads TGTGCCAGTAGCAGCCGGGACAGGGCTCCGGGCACCGGGGAGCTGTTTTTT. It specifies CASSSRDRAPGTGELFF.

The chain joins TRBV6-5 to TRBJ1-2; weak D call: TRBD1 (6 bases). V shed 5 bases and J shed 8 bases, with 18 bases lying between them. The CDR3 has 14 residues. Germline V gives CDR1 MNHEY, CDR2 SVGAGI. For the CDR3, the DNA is TGTGCCAGCAGTCAAAGCTTGGGGGCGCACGGCTACACCTTC. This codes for CASSQSLGAHGYTF.

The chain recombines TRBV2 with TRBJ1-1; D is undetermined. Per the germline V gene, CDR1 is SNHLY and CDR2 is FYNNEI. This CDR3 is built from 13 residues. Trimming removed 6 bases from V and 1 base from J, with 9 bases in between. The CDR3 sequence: CASSTDSNTEAFF. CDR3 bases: TGTGCCAGCAGCACCGACTCGAACACTGAAGCTTTCTTT.

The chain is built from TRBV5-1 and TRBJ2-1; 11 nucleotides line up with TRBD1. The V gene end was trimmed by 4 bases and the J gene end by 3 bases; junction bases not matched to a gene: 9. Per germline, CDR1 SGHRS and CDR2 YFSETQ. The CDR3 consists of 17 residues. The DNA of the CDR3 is TGCGCCAGCAGCACCGCGGACAGGGGGCGAATCTACAATGAGCAGTTCTTC. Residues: CASSTADRGRIYNEQFF.